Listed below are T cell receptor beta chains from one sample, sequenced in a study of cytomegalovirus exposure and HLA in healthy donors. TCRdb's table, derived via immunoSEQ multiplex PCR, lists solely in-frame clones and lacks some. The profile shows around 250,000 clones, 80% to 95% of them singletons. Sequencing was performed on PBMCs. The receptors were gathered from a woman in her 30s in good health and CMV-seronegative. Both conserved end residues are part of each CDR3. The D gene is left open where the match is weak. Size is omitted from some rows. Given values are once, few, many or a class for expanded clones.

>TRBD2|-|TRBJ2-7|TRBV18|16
CASSPQGGASSYEQYF
TGTGCCAGCTCACCACAGGGAGGGGCTAGCTCCTACGAGCAGTACTTC
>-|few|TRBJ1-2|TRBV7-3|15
CASSQYTGIPYGYTF
TGTGCCAGCAGTCAGTATACAGGAATTCCCTATGGCTACACCTTC
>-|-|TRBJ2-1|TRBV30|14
CAWSPSPLGFEQFF
TGTGCCTGGAGTCCGAGTCCCCTAGGCTTTGAGCAGTTCTTC
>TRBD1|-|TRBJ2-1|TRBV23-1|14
CASGRDRAFNEQFF
TGCGCCAGCGGCCGGGACAGGGCGTTCAATGAGCAGTTCTTC
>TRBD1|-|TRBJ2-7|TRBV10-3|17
CAISESERRQGRYEQYF
TGTGCCATCAGTGAGTCGGAGCGGAGACAGGGACGGTACGAGCAGTACTTC
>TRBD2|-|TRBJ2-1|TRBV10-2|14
CASSSSGSKYEQFF
TGCGCCAGCAGTTCTAGCGGGAGTAAATATGAGCAGTTCTTC
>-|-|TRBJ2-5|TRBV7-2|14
CASSLAGDGGTQYF
TGTGCCAGCAGCTTAGCCGGCGACGGAGGGACCCAGTACTTC
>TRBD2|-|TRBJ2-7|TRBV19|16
CASSIGAGVGNYEQYF
TGTGCCAGTAGTATTGGGGCGGGGGTAGGCAACTACGAGCAGTACTTC
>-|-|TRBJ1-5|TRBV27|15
CASSLLAGSNQPQHF
TGTGCCAGCAGTTTATTGGCAGGTAGCAATCAGCCCCAGCATTTT
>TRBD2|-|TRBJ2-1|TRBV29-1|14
CSVLLAGGYNEQFF
TGCAGCGTTCTACTAGCGGGGGGCTACAATGAGCAGTTCTTC
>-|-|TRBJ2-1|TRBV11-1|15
CASSFSVTGYNEQFF
TGTGCCAGCAGCTTTAGTGTAACGGGTTACAATGAGCAGTTCTTC
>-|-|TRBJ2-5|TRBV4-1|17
CASSPILQAVGRETQYF
TGCGCCAGCAGCCCAATCCTCCAGGCCGTGGGGCGAGAGACCCAGTACTTC
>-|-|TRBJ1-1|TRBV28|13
CASRSTGGAEAFF
TGTGCCAGCAGATCCACAGGAGGTGCTGAAGCTTTCTTT
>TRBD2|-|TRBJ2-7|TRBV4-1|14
CASSQDRDYYEQYF
TGCGCCAGCAGCCAAGATAGGGACTACTACGAGCAGTACTTC
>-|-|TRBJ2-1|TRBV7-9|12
CASSLNGVEQFF
TGTGCCAGCAGCTTAAACGGCGTTGAGCAGTTCTTC
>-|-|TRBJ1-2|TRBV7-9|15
CASSPNTGNSYGYTF
TGTGCCAGCAGCCCCAACACGGGCAACTCCTATGGCTACACCTTC
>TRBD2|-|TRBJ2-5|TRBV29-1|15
CSVRIGTSDWETQYF
TGCAGCGTACGTATCGGGACTAGCGACTGGGAGACCCAGTACTTC
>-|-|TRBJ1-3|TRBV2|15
CASSENSPAGNTIYF
TGTGCCAGCAGTGAAAATTCTCCAGCCGGAAACACCATATATTTT
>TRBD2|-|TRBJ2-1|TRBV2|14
CASISGRAYNEQFF
TGTGCCAGCATTAGCGGGAGGGCCTACAATGAGCAGTTCTTC
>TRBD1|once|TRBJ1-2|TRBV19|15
CASTPNLGTGYGYTF
TGTGCCAGTACCCCCAACCTCGGGACAGGCTATGGCTACACCTTC
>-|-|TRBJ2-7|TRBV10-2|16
CASSEALLSVGYEQYF
TGCGCCAGCAGTGAGGCCCTATTAAGCGTGGGCTACGAGCAGTACTTC
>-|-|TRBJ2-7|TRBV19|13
CASAIADRYEQYF
TGTGCCAGTGCGATAGCGGACCGCTACGAGCAGTACTTC
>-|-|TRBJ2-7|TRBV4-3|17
CASSQDGGGLSLYEQYF
TGCGCCAGCAGCCAAGATGGAGGGGGGCTGTCCCTCTACGAGCAGTACTTC
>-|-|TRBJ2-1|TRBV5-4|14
CASSWREGEGEQFF
TGTGCCAGCAGCTGGAGAGAGGGAGAGGGTGAGCAGTTCTTC
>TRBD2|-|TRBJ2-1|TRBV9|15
CASSPGTNYRDEQFF
TGTGCCAGCAGCCCCGGGACTAACTATAGGGATGAGCAGTTCTTC
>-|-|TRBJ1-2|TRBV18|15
CASSPGGGFDYGYTF
TGTGCCAGCTCACCAGGAGGGGGTTTCGACTATGGCTACACCTTC
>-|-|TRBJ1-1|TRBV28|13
CASSFSGNTEAFF
TGTGCCAGCAGTTTCTCGGGAAACACTGAAGCTTTCTTT
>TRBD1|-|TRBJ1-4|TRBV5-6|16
CASTWTGTPTNEKLFF
TGTGCCAGCACTTGGACAGGGACGCCAACTAATGAAAAACTGTTTTTT
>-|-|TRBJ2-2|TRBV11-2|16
CASSLDLSGFTGELFF
TGTGCCAGCAGCTTAGATTTGAGCGGGTTCACCGGGGAGCTGTTTTTT
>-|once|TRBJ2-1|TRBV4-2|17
CASSQDIGVSSYNEQFF
TGTGCCAGCAGCCAAGATATCGGGGTGAGCTCCTACAATGAGCAGTTCTTC
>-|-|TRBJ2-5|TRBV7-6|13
CASSYSGLETQYF
TGTGCCAGCAGCTACAGCGGACTCGAGACCCAGTACTTC
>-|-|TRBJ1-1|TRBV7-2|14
CASYSGRMNTEAFF
TGTGCCAGCTACTCGGGCAGAATGAACACTGAAGCTTTCTTT
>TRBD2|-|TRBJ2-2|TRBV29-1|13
CSACLADTGELFF
TGCAGCGCCTGCCTAGCGGACACCGGGGAGCTGTTTTTT
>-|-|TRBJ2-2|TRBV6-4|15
CASSESLDQTGELFF
TGTGCCAGCAGTGAATCGCTGGACCAGACCGGGGAGCTGTTTTTT
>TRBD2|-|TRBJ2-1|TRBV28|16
CASSLPSGSSYNEQFF
TGTGCCAGCAGTTTACCTAGCGGGAGCTCCTACAATGAGCAGTTCTTC
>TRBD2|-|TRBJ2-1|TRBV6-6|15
CASRRTSGNGHEQFF
TGTGCCAGCAGACGCACTAGCGGGAACGGGCATGAGCAGTTCTTC
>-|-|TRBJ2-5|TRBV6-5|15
CATQPPGGRVETQYF
TGTGCCACCCAGCCCCCAGGAGGTCGGGTAGAGACCCAGTACTTC
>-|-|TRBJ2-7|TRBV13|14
CASSLGAESYEQYF
TGTGCCAGCAGCTTGGGTGCGGAGTCCTACGAGCAGTACTTC
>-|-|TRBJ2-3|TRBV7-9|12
CASSALVNTQYF
TGTGCCAGCAGCGCCTTGGTAAATACGCAGTATTTT
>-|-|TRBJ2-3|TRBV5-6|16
CASSFGAGLATDTQYF
TGTGCCAGCAGCTTCGGAGCGGGTCTCGCCACAGATACGCAGTATTTT
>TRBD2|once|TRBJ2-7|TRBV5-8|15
CASRPRGGRGNEQYF
TGTGCCAGCCGGCCGCGCGGGGGGAGAGGGAACGAGCAGTACTTC
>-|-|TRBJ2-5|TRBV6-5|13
CASRKTGQETQYF
TGTGCCAGCAGAAAGACAGGCCAAGAGACCCAGTACTTC
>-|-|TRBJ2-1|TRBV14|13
CASSQENEDEQFF
TGTGCCAGCAGCCAAGAGAACGAGGATGAGCAGTTCTTC
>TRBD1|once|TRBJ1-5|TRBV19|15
CASRTGGRFNQPQHF
TGTGCCAGCAGGACAGGGGGCCGCTTCAATCAGCCCCAGCATTTT
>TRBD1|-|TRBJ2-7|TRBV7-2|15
CASSPSTGTGYEQYF
TGTGCCAGCAGCCCCTCCACCGGGACAGGATACGAGCAGTACTTC
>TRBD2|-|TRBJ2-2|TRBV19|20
CASSNIMGLAGESNTGELFF
TGTGCCAGTAGTAACATAATGGGACTAGCGGGAGAGTCGAACACCGGGGAGCTGTTTTTT
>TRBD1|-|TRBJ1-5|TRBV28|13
CASSGQRNQPQHF
TGTGCCAGCTCGGGACAGAGAAATCAGCCCCAGCATTTT